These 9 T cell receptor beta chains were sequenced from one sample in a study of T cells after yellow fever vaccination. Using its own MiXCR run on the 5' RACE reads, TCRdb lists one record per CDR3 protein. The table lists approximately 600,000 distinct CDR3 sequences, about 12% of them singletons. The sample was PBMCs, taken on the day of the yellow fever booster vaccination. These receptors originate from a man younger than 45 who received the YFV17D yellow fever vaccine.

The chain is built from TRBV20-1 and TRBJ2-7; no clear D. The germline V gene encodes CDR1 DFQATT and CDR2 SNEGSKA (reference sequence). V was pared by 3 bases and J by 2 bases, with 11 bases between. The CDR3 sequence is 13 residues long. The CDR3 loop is CSASGPGTYEQYF. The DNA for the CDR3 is TGCAGTGCTAGTGGTCCGGGCACCTACGAGCAGTACTTC.

Written as DNA, the CDR3 is TGTGCCAGCAGTGAAGTAGGGATGAATGAGCAGTTCTTC. It translates to CASSEVGMNEQFF. This chain uses TRBV25-1 with TRBJ2-1, with D uncertain. V lost 2 bases to trimming and J lost 7 bases, with 9 bases between them. CDR3 length: 13 amino acids. Per the germline V gene, CDR1 is MGHDK and CDR2 is SYGVNS.

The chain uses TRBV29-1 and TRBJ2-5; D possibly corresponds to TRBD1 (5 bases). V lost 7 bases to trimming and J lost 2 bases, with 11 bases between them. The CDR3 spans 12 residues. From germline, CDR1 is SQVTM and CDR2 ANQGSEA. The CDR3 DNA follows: TGCAGCGCCACGAAGGGGCAAGAGACCCAGTACTTC. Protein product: CSATKGQETQYF.

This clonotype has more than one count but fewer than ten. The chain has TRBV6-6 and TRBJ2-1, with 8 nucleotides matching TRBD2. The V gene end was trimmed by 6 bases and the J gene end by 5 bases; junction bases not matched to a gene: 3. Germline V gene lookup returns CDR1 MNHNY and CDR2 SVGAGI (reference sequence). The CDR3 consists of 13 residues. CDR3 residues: CASRTSADNEQFF. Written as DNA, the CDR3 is TGTGCCAGCAGGACTAGCGCTGACAATGAGCAGTTCTTC.

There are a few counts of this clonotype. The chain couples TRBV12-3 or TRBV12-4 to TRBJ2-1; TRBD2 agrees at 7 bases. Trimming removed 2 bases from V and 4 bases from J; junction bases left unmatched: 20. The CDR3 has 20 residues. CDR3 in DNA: TGTGCCAGCAGTTTACGGGTAGCGGGCCTCCGTCTTTACCGGTACAATGAGCAGTTCTTC. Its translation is CASSLRVAGLRLYRYNEQFF.

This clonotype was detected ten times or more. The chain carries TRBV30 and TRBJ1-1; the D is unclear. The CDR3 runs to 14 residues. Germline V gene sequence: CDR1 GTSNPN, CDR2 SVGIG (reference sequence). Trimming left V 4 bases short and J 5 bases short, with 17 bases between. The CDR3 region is CAWIRTEGRTEAFF. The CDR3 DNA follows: TGTGCCTGGATCAGAACAGAGGGAAGAACTGAAGCTTTCTTT.

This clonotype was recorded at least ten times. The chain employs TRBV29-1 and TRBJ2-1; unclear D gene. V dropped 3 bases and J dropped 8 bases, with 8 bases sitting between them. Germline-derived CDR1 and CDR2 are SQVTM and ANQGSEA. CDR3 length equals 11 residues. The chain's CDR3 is CSVDPVDEQFF. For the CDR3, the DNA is TGCAGCGTTGACCCTGTGGATGAGCAGTTCTTC.

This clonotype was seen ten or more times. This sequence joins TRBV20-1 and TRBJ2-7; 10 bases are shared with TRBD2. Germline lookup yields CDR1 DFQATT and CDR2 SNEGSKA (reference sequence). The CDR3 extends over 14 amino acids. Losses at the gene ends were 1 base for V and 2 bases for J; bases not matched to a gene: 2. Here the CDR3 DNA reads TGCAGTGCTAGAGTTGGGACTAGCGCCTACGAGCAGTACTTC. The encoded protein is CSARVGTSAYEQYF.

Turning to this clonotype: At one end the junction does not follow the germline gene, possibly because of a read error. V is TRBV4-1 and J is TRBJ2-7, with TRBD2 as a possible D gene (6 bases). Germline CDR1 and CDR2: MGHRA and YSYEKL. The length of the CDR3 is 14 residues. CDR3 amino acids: CASSPTSMVYELYF. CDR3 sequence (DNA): TGCGCCAGCAGCCCGACTAGTATGGTTTACGAGCTGTACTTC.